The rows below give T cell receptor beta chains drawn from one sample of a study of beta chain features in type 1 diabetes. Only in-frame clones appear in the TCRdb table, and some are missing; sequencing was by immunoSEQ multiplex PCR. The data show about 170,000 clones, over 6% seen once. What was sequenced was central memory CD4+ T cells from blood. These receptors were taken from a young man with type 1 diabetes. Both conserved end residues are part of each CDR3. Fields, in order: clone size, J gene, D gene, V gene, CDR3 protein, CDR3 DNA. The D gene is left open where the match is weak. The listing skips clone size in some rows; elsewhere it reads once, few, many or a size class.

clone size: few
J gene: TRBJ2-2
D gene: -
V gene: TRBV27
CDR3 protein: CASSSNSFTIGELFF
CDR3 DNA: TGTGCCAGCAGTTCGAACAGTTTCACAATCGGGGAGCTGTTTTTT

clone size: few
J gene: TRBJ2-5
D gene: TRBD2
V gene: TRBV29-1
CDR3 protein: CSVEYGTIRETQYF
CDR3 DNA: TGCAGCGTTGAATATGGGACTATTAGAGAGACCCAGTACTTC

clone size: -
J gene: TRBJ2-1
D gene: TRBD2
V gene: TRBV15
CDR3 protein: CATSLGLADYNEQFF
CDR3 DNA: TGTGCCACCAGCTTGGGACTAGCGGATTACAATGAGCAGTTCTTC

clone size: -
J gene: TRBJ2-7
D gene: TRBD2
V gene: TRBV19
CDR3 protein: CASSIASGPYEQYF
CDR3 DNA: TGTGCCAGTAGTATCGCTAGCGGACCCTACGAGCAGTACTTC

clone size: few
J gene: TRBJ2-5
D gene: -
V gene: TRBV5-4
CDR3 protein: CASSDPLAETQYF
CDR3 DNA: TGTGCCAGCAGCGATCCTCTAGCGGAGACCCAGTACTTC

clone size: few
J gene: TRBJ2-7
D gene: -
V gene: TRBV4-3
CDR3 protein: CASSQDPTGDYEQYF
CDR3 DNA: TGCGCCAGCAGCCAAGATCCGACAGGAGACTACGAGCAGTACTTC

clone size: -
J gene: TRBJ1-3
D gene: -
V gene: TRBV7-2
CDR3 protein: CASTNRAPSGNTIYF
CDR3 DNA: TGTGCCAGCACGAACAGGGCTCCCTCTGGAAACACCATATATTTT

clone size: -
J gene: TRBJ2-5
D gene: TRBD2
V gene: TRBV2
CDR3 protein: CASSDLAGVVETQYF
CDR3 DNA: TGTGCCAGCAGTGACCTAGCGGGAGTGGTAGAGACCCAGTACTTC

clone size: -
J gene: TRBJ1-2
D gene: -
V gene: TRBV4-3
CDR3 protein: CASSQLHRVGYGYTF
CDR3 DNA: TGCGCCAGCAGCCAATTACACCGGGTTGGGTATGGCTACACCTTC

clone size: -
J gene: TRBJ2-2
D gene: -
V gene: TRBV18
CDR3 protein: CASSPQSRTGELFF
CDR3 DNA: TGTGCCAGCTCACCACAGAGCCGGACCGGGGAGCTGTTTTTT

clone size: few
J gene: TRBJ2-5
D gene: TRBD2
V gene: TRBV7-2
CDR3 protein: CASSNGLAGGRETQYF
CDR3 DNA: TGTGCCAGCAGCAACGGACTAGCGGGGGGTCGGGAGACCCAGTACTTC

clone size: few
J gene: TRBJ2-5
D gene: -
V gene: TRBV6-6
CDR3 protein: CASSYVKETQYF
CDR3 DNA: TGTGCCAGCAGTTACGTAAAAGAGACCCAGTACTTC

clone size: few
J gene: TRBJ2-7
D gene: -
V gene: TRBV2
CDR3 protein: CASRGGPREQYF
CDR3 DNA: TGTGCCAGCAGGGGGGGGCCAAGAGAGCAGTACTTC

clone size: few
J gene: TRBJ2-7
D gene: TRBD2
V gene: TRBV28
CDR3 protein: CASSPGGYHSYEQYF
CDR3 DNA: TGTGCCAGCAGCCCCGGGGGGTACCACTCCTACGAGCAGTACTTC

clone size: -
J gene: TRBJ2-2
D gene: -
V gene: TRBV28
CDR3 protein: CASRWTAGELFF
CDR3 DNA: TGTGCCAGCAGGTGGACAGCCGGGGAGCTGTTTTTT

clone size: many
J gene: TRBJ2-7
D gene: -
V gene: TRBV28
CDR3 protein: CASHEGRPIYEQYF
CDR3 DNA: TGTGCCAGCCATGAAGGGAGGCCGATCTACGAGCAGTACTTC

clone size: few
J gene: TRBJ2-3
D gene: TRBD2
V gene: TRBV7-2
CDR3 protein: CASSLGRTSDTDTQYF
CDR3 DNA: TGTGCCAGCAGCTTAGGGAGGACTAGCGACACAGATACGCAGTATTTT

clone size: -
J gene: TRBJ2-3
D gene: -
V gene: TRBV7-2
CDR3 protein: CASSLTGSDTQYF
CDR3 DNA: TGTGCCAGCAGCTTAACAGGGTCGGATACGCAGTATTTT

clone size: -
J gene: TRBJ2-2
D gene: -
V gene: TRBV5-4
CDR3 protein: CASSLGGRGASGELFF
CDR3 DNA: TGTGCCAGCAGCTTGGGAGGGAGAGGAGCAAGCGGGGAGCTGTTTTTT

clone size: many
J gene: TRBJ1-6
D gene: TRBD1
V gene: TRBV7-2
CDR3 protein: CASSFGTGRNSPLHF
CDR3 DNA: TGTGCCAGCAGCTTTGGGACAGGGCGAAATTCACCCCTCCACTTT

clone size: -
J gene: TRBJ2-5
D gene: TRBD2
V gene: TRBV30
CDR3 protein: CAWSVGGGVETQYF
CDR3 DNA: TGTGCCTGGAGTGTGGGTGGGGGGGTGGAGACCCAGTACTTC

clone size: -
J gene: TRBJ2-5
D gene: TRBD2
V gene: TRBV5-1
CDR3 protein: CASSSVAGTRETQYF
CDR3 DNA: TGCGCCAGCAGCAGCGTAGCGGGCACCCGGGAGACCCAGTACTTC

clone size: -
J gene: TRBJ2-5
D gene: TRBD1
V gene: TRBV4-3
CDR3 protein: CASSQQTGVGETQYF
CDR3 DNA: TGCGCCAGCAGCCAACAGACAGGGGTGGGGGAGACCCAGTACTTC

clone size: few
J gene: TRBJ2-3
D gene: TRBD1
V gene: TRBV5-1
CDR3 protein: CASSSGQETDTQYF
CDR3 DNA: TGCGCCAGCAGCTCCGGACAGGAAACAGATACGCAGTATTTT

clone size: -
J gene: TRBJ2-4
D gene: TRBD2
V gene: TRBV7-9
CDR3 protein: CASSSLSGMGDIQYF
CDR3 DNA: TGTGCCAGCAGCTCCCTTAGCGGGATGGGGGACATTCAGTACTTC